Following are 17 T cell receptor beta chains from one sample sequenced in a study of PD-L1 blockade in urothelial cancer (dated by TCRdb to 2016 to 2017). Libraries were built with the immunoSEQ multiplex PCR assay. The source is immuneACCESS, and TCRdb retained only in-frame sequences with V and J called. Part of the clones is not carried over; for the studies checked, unresolved V genes explain less than half of this, and the remainder is unexplained. This sample comprises about 43,000 clones, approximately 90% of them detected only once. 13% to 15% of the sample is taken by the ten largest. The sequencing here drew on PBMCs, taken around atezolizumab (anti-PD-L1) treatment. These receptors originate from a woman aged 60 to 75 with urothelial cancer.

The CDR3 DNA is TGTGCCAGCAGTCGACAGGGGGCTGCTGGGGCCAACGTCCTGACTTTC. It specifies CASSRQGAAGANVLTF. V and J are TRBV2 and TRBJ2-6; the match to TRBD1 covers 10 bases. CDR3 length: 16 amino acids. Germline values: CDR1 SNHLY, CDR2 FYNNEI. The V gene end was trimmed by 5 bases and the J gene end by 2 bases; junction bases not matched to a gene: 3.

J is TRBJ2-6 and V is TRBV7-3; the D gene is possibly TRBD2 (7 bases). V was cut by 0 bases and J by 1 base, with 16 bases left in between. The CDR3 runs 19 residues. Germline V gene sequence: CDR1 SGHTA, CDR2 FQGTGA. In DNA form, the CDR3 reads TGTGCCAGCAGCTTAACGTTAGGCGGGGGCCCTTCTGGGGCCAACGTCCTGACTTTC. As protein: CASSLTLGGGPSGANVLTF. The variable domain in full, completed from reference TRBV7-3 and TRBJ2-6, reads GAGVSQTPSNKVTEKGKYVELRCDPISGHTALYWYRQSLGQGPEFLIYFQGTGAADDSGLPNDRFFAVRPEGSVSTLKIQRTERGDSAVYLCASSLTLGGGPSGANVLTFGAGSRLTVL.

The V and J genes are TRBV9 and TRBJ2-1; no reliable D call. CDR3 size: 13 residues. Trimming took off 4 bases at V and 4 bases at J, with 9 bases between the two ends. CDR1 is SGDLS and CDR2 is YYNGEE in the germline V gene. The CDR3 spells CASSPTPYNEQFF. The CDR3 DNA is TGTGCCAGCAGCCCGACTCCTTACAATGAGCAGTTCTTC.

The chain joins TRBV18 to TRBJ1-4, with 8 positions matching TRBD1. The CDR3 runs to 16 residues. The germline CDR1 and CDR2 sequences are KGHSH and LQKENI. V gave up 0 bases and J gave up 6 bases; unmatched junction bases: 6. The CDR3 DNA reads TGTGCCAGCTCACCACCGGGACAGGCTCGCTATGAAAAACTGTTTTTT. Translating it yields CASSPPGQARYEKLFF.

As DNA, the CDR3 is TGTGCCAGCAGTGACCCCGGGACATGGGAGCCCCAGCATTTT. It is translated as CASSDPGTWEPQHF. The V call is TRBV6-4, the J call TRBJ1-5, with D possibly TRBD1 on 6 matching bases. Between the trimmed V and J ends, which lost 2 bases and 8 bases, there was a span of 13 bases. Germline loops: CDR1 MRHNA, CDR2 SNTAGT. The CDR3 runs to 14 residues.

J is TRBJ2-5 and V is TRBV4-1, with 12 bases lining up with TRBD2. Germline loops: CDR1 MGHRA, CDR2 YSYEKL. V was pared by 5 bases and J by 5 bases, with 6 bases of the junction left unmatched. CDR3 size: 15 residues. The CDR3 reads CASSASGGDGETQYF. CDR3 bases: TGCGCCAGCAGCGCTAGCGGGGGGGACGGGGAGACCCAGTACTTC.

In its sample, this clone was seen once. The chain uses TRBV4-2 and TRBJ1-3; 11 bases are shared with TRBD1. This CDR3 contains 14 residues. CDR1 is LGHNA and CDR2 is YNFKEQ in the germline V gene. V was clipped by 4 bases and J by 9 bases; unmatched bases: 5. Written as DNA, the CDR3 is TGTGCCAGCAGCCGCACGGGACAGGGGGGCACCATATATTTT. This gives the protein CASSRTGQGGTIYF.

The genes are TRBV28 and TRBJ2-5, with D unclear. V was pared by 2 bases and J by 3 bases, with 10 bases between. This CDR3 is 14 amino acids long. Germline V gives CDR1 MDHEN, CDR2 SYDVKM. As DNA, the CDR3 is TGTGCCAGCAGTTTAATGGCCAACGAAGAGACCCAGTACTTC. It is translated as CASSLMANEETQYF.

The chain joins TRBV6-6 to TRBJ1-3; D is perhaps TRBD1 (6 bases). Trimming cost V 6 bases and J 4 bases, with 16 bases left between them. Germline V gene data show CDR1 as MNHNY and CDR2 as SVGAGI (reference sequence). This CDR3 contains 15 residues. DNA for the CDR3: TGTGCCAGCAGAGGGAACGGGGGGCCCGGAAACACCATATATTTT. It codes for CASRGNGGPGNTIYF.

The V call is TRBV10-3, the J call TRBJ1-5; no definite D call. CDR1 and CDR2 from the germline V gene are ENHRY and SYGVKD. CDR3 size: 14 residues. Deletions cut 0 bases from V and 5 bases from J, with 8 bases between. The CDR3 here is CAISESSGYQPQHF. CDR3 nucleotides: TGTGCCATCAGTGAGTCTTCAGGTTATCAGCCCCAGCATTTT.

The V and J genes are TRBV5-4 and TRBJ1-2; weak D call: TRBD1 (5 bases). The V end was cut by 1 base, the J end by 4 bases, with 14 bases between. This CDR3 has 15 residues. Germline loops: CDR1 SGHNT, CDR2 YYREEE (reference sequence). The chain's CDR3 is CASSLRGGTSYGYTF. CDR3 DNA: TGTGCCAGCAGCTTGAGGGGAGGGACTAGCTATGGCTACACCTTC.

This clone was picked up a small number of times. The J gene is TRBJ2-1, the V gene TRBV19; tentatively, D is TRBD2 (6 bases). V was clipped by 3 bases and J by 5 bases, with 14 bases between them. Germline loops: CDR1 LNHDA, CDR2 SQIVND (reference sequence). The length of the CDR3 is 15 residues. This CDR3 is CASSMGLAVNNEQFF. CDR3 nucleotides: TGTGCCAGTAGTATGGGGTTAGCGGTAAACAATGAGCAGTTCTTC.

V usage is TRBV6-4 and J usage is TRBJ2-3; TRBD2 agrees at 9 bases. The V gene's germline CDR1 is MRHNA and CDR2 SNTAGT. The CDR3 has 13 amino acids. After removal of 3 bases from V and 5 bases from J, the junction contained 0 bases not matched to a gene. CDR3 sequence (DNA): TGTGCCAGCAGTGAACTAGCGGGAGATACGCAGTATTTT. Its translation: CASSELAGDTQYF.

This rearrangement joins TRBV6-5 to TRBJ2-3; 9 positions match TRBD1. The V and J ends lost 5 bases and 2 bases, in that order; junction bases with no gene match: 2. CDR1 and CDR2 from the germline V gene are MNHEY and SVGAGI. CDR3 size: 14 residues. CDR3: CASSRDRDTDTQYF. CDR3 coding DNA: TGTGCCAGCAGTCGGGACAGGGACACAGATACGCAGTATTTT.

The chain uses TRBV6-5 and TRBJ1-2; weak D call: TRBD1 (6 bases). In germline, CDR1 is MNHEY, CDR2 SVGAGI. The length of the CDR3 is 13 residues. V gave up 6 bases and J gave up 5 bases, with 13 bases separating them. Here the CDR3 reads CASRLGQIYGYTF. For the CDR3, the DNA is TGTGCCAGCAGACTTGGACAGATTTATGGCTACACCTTC.

The chain combines TRBV11-2 with TRBJ2-5; D gene ambiguous. Germline V gene sequence: CDR1 SGHAT, CDR2 FQNNGV. This CDR3 spans 13 amino acids. Trimming took off 4 bases at V and 5 bases at J, with 11 bases between the two ends. CDR3 in amino acids: CASSSILGETQYF. CDR3 nucleotides: TGTGCCAGCAGCTCGATATTGGGCGAGACCCAGTACTTC.

The J gene is TRBJ1-2, the V gene TRBV19, with 9 bases identical to TRBD1. Losses at the gene ends were 6 bases for V and 4 bases for J; bases not matched to a gene: 9. Germline CDR1 reads LNHDA; CDR2 reads SQIVND (reference sequence). The CDR3 covers 15 residues. Here the CDR3 reads CASSWETGGGYGYTF. The CDR3, as DNA: TGTGCCAGTAGCTGGGAAACAGGGGGCGGCTATGGCTACACCTTC. Supplemented by reference TRBV19 and TRBJ1-2, the full variable domain reads DGGITQSPKYLFRKEGQNVTLSCEQNLNHDAMYWYRQDPGQGLRLIYYSQIVNDFQKGDIAEGYSVSREKKESFPLTVTSAQKNPTAFYLCASSWETGGGYGYTFGSGTRLTVV.